The 25 T cell receptor beta chains in this list originate from one sample, sequenced in a study of regulatory T cells in long-lasting Graves disease. As for time point: newly diagnosed GD, antithyroid drugs for less than 3 months. RNA extracted from PBMCs served as the sequencing template. Arm-PCR of CDR3 regions and iRepertoire HTBI primers were the basis on which TCR beta libraries were built. One entry per CDR3 protein, called by TCRdb with MiXCR from the multiplex PCR reads. The repertoire holds some 400,000 distinct CDR3 sequences, 15% seen once, with around 17% in the top ten. The same data also went into a second study, on T cells in Graves' hyperthyroidism and ophthalmopathy.

Sequencing used peripheral blood mononuclear cells (PBMCs), obtained at new diagnosis, from a patient treated with antithyroid drugs. These receptors came from a woman aged 25-40 years with Graves disease.

Ten or more counts support this clonotype. The chain uses TRBV30 and TRBJ2-1; D gene unclear. V was shortened by 1 base and J by 0 bases, with 4 bases between the two germline ends. The CDR3 loop spans 13 amino acids. In germline, CDR1 is GTSNPN, CDR2 SVGIG (reference sequence). CDR3 loop: CAWSALSYNEQFF. CDR3 nucleotides: TGTGCCTGGAGTGCCCTCTCCTACAATGAGCAGTTCTTC.

This clonotype has a count of ten or more. V gene TRBV6-5 combines with J gene TRBJ1-5, with D unresolved. The germline V gene has CDR1 MNHEY and CDR2 SVGAGI. Trimming removed 2 bases from V and 3 bases from J, with 5 bases in between. The CDR3 consists of 13 residues. The CDR3 DNA reads TGTGCCAGCAGTTACCAAGACAATCAGCCCCAGCATTTT. Amino acid sequence: CASSYQDNQPQHF.

This clonotype was seen more than once but under ten times. The J gene is TRBJ2-1, the V gene TRBV2, with 8 bases that match TRBD1. Germline V lookup: CDR1 SNHLY, CDR2 FYNNEI. The CDR3 loop spans 13 amino acids. The junction had 8 bases not matched to a gene; V was cut back by 10 bases and J by 6 bases. In DNA, the CDR3 is TGTGCCAACAAGGACAGGGTTTTCAATGAGCAGTTCTTC. This translates into CANKDRVFNEQFF.

The rearrangement links TRBV28 to TRBJ1-5; D call uncertain. V lost 6 bases, J lost 7 bases, and 25 bases lay in between. The CDR3 length is 17 residues. Per germline, CDR1 MDHEN and CDR2 SYDVKM. CDR3 region: CASSTSLITQYRQPQHF. The CDR3 DNA sequence: TGTGCCAGCAGCACCAGCTTAATTACCCAATATAGACAGCCCCAGCATTTT.

This clonotype was seen at least ten times. V and J are TRBV2 and TRBJ2-1; TRBD1 matches 10 bases. The germline V gene encodes CDR1 SNHLY and CDR2 FYNNEI. This CDR3 is 15 amino acids long. The J segment lost 3 bases and the V segment lost 7 bases, leaving 6 bases of the junction unmatched. The CDR3 region has the DNA TGTGCCAGCAAGGGACAGGGGATTATCTACAATGAGCAGTTCTTC. It codes for CASKGQGIIYNEQFF.

This clonotype was recorded a few times. The chain links TRBV5-1 to TRBJ2-2; TRBD2 matches at 14 bases. Germline V CDR1 and CDR2: SGHRS, YFSETQ. The J segment lost 1 base and the V segment lost 4 bases, leaving 3 bases of the junction unmatched. This CDR3 contains 17 residues. CDR3 in amino acids: CASSLGTSGRNTGELFF. The DNA for the CDR3 is TGCGCCAGCAGCCTCGGGACTAGCGGGAGGAACACCGGGGAGCTGTTTTTT.

This clonotype was recorded many times. The chain is built from TRBV7-2 and TRBJ2-1; 8 nucleotides align to TRBD2. CDR3 length: 16 residues. Germline lookup yields CDR1 SGHTA and CDR2 FQGNSA. J was trimmed by 3 bases and V by 5 bases; bases with no gene match: 9. The CDR3 DNA is TGTGCCAGCAGCCCACCAACTAGCGGTTACTACAATGAGCAGTTCTTC. This gives the protein CASSPPTSGYYNEQFF.

At least ten counts were recorded for this clonotype. The rearrangement joins TRBV3-1 to TRBJ2-1; D unclear. The CDR3 extends over 12 amino acids. Germline V CDR1 and CDR2: LGHDT, YNNKEL (reference sequence). Trimming removed 8 bases at V and 8 bases at J, with 13 bases between. DNA for the CDR3: TGTGCCAGCCAAAACCCCGGATATGAGCAGTTCTTC. Translation: CASQNPGYEQFF.

The rearrangement links TRBV29-1 to TRBJ1-1; D possibly corresponds to TRBD1 (6 bases). The germline gives CDR1 SQVTM, CDR2 ANQGSEA. The CDR3 spans 14 residues. Trimming left V 5 bases short and J 3 bases short, with 16 bases between. CDR3 amino acids: CSVKGGGLDTEAFF. CDR3 in DNA: TGCAGCGTTAAAGGGGGGGGCCTGGACACTGAAGCTTTCTTT.

This clonotype was found many times. This chain connects TRBV6-1 to TRBJ1-2; possible D gene TRBD1, 5 bases. V lost 4 bases and J 6 bases, leaving 15 bases between the germline ends. The CDR3 runs to 14 residues. Germline lookup yields CDR1 MNHNS and CDR2 SASEGT. The CDR3 nucleotides read TGTGCCAGCAGTGCCCCCTCCAGGGTCAATGGCTACACCTTC. This codes for CASSAPSRVNGYTF.

The V gene is TRBV28, the J gene TRBJ2-3; a weak D match, TRBD1 (5 bases). CDR1 MDHEN and CDR2 SYDVKM come from the germline V gene. Deletions cut 4 bases from V and 1 base from J, with 12 bases between. The CDR3 runs 15 residues. The CDR3 loop reads CASSSLSRGTDTQYF. CDR3 nucleotides: TGTGCCAGCAGTTCACTCTCCAGGGGCACAGATACGCAGTATTTT.

This clonotype came up many times. At one boundary the junction diverges from the germline segment, which might be a read error. The chain employs TRBV7-2 and TRBJ1-1, with a tentative D call TRBD1 (6 bases). This CDR3 is 11 amino acids long. Germline CDR1 and CDR2: SGHTA and FQGNSA. The CDR3: CASSLARDTYF. CDR3 DNA: TGTGCCAGCAGCTTAGCGCGGGACACCTATTTT.

This clonotype was recorded at least ten times. The V call is TRBV5-1, the J call TRBJ2-7; the match to TRBD2 covers 10 bases. CDR3 length equals 16 residues. The germline V gene has CDR1 SGHRS and CDR2 YFSETQ. The V gene end was trimmed by 0 bases and the J gene end by 2 bases; junction bases not matched to a gene: 5. The CDR3 DNA is TGCGCCAGCAGCTTGGTCGGCCTAGCGGGAGCCTACGAGCAGTACTTC. This encodes CASSLVGLAGAYEQYF.

In this sample, this clonotype turned up a few times. The chain uses TRBV29-1 and TRBJ2-2; TRBD2 aligns across 9 bases. Germline V lookup: CDR1 SQVTM, CDR2 ANQGSEA. This CDR3 contains 14 residues. V was clipped by 6 bases and J by 3 bases; unmatched bases: 5. CDR3 coding DNA: TGCAGCGTGGCTAGCGGGGTTTACACCGGGGAGCTGTTTTTT. This codes for CSVASGVYTGELFF.

This clonotype turned up a few times. This CDR3 reads CASSPLGFGGYTF. The CDR3 nucleotides are TGTGCCAGCAGTCCCCTGGGCTTTGGAGGCTACACCTTC. V is TRBV27 and J is TRBJ1-2, with D hard to call. The CDR3 is 13 residues long. V lost 5 bases and J lost 8, with 15 bases in between. From germline, CDR1 is MNHEY and CDR2 SMNVEV (reference sequence).

This chain connects TRBV9 to TRBJ2-1; D is possibly TRBD2 (6 bases). This CDR3 contains 15 residues. V gave up 0 bases and J gave up 4 bases, with 11 bases separating them. Germline lookup yields CDR1 SGDLS and CDR2 YYNGEE. This CDR3 reads CASSVDGGTYNEQFF. The CDR3 coding sequence is TGTGCCAGCAGCGTAGATGGCGGGACTTACAATGAGCAGTTCTTC.

This clonotype was picked up many times. This CDR3 is CASAWEGTPNEQFF. The CDR3 nucleotides are TGTGCCAGCGCGTGGGAGGGAACCCCGAATGAGCAGTTCTTC. The V call is TRBV28, the J call TRBJ2-1, with 7 positions matching TRBD2. Germline values: CDR1 MDHEN, CDR2 SYDVKM. This CDR3 comprises 14 residues. J lost 7 bases, V lost 8 bases, and 11 bases had no gene match.

This clonotype came up many times. This rearrangement joins TRBV6-5 to TRBJ2-7, with 7 positions matching TRBD2. The CDR3 has 18 amino acids. The germline V gene has CDR1 MNHEY and CDR2 SVGAGI. Trimming removed 0 bases from V and 2 bases from J; junction bases left unmatched: 13. CDR3 nucleotide sequence: TGTGCCAGCAGTTACTCGGGGTGGGGGGGGGGAAGGGCCTACGAGCAGTACTTC. Protein: CASSYSGWGGGRAYEQYF.

The V and J genes are TRBV12-5 and TRBJ1-4; tentative D call: TRBD1 (6 bases). The CDR3 consists of 16 residues. The V gene's germline CDR1 is LGHNT and CDR2 FRNRAP. V was pared by 7 bases and J by 0 bases, with 15 bases between. The CDR3 region has the DNA TGTGCTAGTGCCCCGGACAGCCCCGCAACTAATGAAAAACTGTTTTTT. Its translation is CASAPDSPATNEKLFF.

This clonotype was found a few times. The chain carries TRBV5-8 and TRBJ2-7; 8 bases match TRBD1. Unmatched junction bases numbered 19, after V lost 6 bases and J lost 2 bases. CDR1 is SGHTS and CDR2 is YDEGEE in the germline V gene. This CDR3 has 18 amino acids. CDR3 protein: CASTFGGGDRYNPYEQYF. The CDR3 bases are TGTGCCAGCACCTTTGGGGGTGGGGACAGGTATAATCCCTACGAGCAGTACTTC.

The V call is TRBV6-2 or TRBV6-3, the J call TRBJ1-2, with no clear D. The CDR3 consists of 17 residues. V was clipped by 0 bases and J by 4 bases, with 18 bases between them. The germline gives CDR1 MNHEY, CDR2 SVGEGT. This CDR3 is CASSYSHTLPPIYGYTF. In DNA form, the CDR3 reads TGTGCCAGCAGTTACTCGCATACCCTTCCACCAATCTATGGCTACACCTTC.

This clonotype was seen ten or more times. The gene calls are TRBV18 and TRBJ2-5; 8 bases match TRBD1. The V gene's germline CDR1 is KGHSH and CDR2 LQKENI. V dropped 3 bases and J dropped 5; count of bases not matched to a gene: 8. The CDR3 runs to 15 residues. The DNA of the CDR3 is TGTGCCAGCTCACCCCGACAGGGGAACGGGGAGACCCAGTACTTC. Translated: CASSPRQGNGETQYF.

The sample holds many counts of this clonotype. J is TRBJ2-1 and V is TRBV12-3 or TRBV12-4; D call uncertain. This CDR3 has 13 amino acids. V gave up 2 bases and J gave up 5 bases, with 7 bases separating them. The CDR3 loop reads CASSLKTDNEQFF. As DNA, the CDR3 is TGTGCCAGCAGTTTAAAGACGGACAATGAGCAGTTCTTC.

J is TRBJ1-5 and V is TRBV19; D uncertain. This CDR3 is built from 14 residues. Germline loops: CDR1 LNHDA, CDR2 SQIVND (reference sequence). V lost 10 bases to trimming and J lost 6 bases, with 19 bases between them. CDR3 protein: CATTPSVVGQPQHF. In DNA form, the CDR3 reads TGTGCCACTACCCCCAGCGTAGTTGGTCAGCCCCAGCATTTT.

V usage is TRBV28 and J usage is TRBJ2-7; either TRBD1 or TRBD2 may fit D (5 bases each). The length of the CDR3 is 15 residues. CDR1 and CDR2 from the germline V gene are MDHEN and SYDVKM. V dropped 5 bases and J dropped 5 bases, with 19 bases sitting between them. The CDR3 loop is CASSLPGDASHEQYF. The CDR3 DNA sequence: TGTGCCAGCAGTCTGCCCGGGGACGCCTCGCACGAGCAGTACTTC.